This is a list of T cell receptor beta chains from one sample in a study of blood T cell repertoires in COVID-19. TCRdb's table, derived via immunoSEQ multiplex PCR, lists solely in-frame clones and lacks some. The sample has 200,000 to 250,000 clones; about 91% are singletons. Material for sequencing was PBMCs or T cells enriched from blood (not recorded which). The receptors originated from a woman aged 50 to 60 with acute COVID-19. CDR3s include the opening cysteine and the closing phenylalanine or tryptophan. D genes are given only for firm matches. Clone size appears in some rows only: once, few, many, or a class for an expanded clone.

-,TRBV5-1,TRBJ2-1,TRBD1,TGCGCCAGCAGCACGGGACAGCCAACATACAATGAGCAGTTCTTC,CASSTGQPTYNEQFF
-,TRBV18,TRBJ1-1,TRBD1,TGTGCCAGCTCACTACTCCCGGGACAGGGGTTGGGGAACACTGAAGCTTTCTTT,CASSLLPGQGLGNTEAFF
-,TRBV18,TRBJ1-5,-,TGTGCCAGCTCACCAGGGGCCGATCAGCCCCAGCATTTT,CASSPGADQPQHF
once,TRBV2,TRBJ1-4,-,TGTGCCAGCGTTGCATGGGGAGGCGAAAAACTGTTTTTT,CASVAWGGEKLFF
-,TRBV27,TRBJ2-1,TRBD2,TGTGCCAGCAGTTTGCTAGCGGGAAACCTTGAGCAGTTCTTC,CASSLLAGNLEQFF
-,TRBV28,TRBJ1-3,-,TGTGCCAGCAGTTTAGGGGGCAGGGGTGGAAACACCATATATTTT,CASSLGGRGGNTIYF
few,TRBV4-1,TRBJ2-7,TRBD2,TGCGCCAGCAGCCCGAGCGGGAGTACCCCCTACGAGCAGTACTTC,CASSPSGSTPYEQYF
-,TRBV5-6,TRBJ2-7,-,TGTGCCAGCAGCTTGGATCCGTGGTCGGACGAGCAGTACTTC,CASSLDPWSDEQYF
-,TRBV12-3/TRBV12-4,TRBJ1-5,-,TGTGCCAGCAGCCCGCTGGGCTTTCAGCCCCAGCATTTT,CASSPLGFQPQHF
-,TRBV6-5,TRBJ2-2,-,TGTGCCAGCAGTTACTCGTTAACAACGAACACCGGGGAGCTGTTTTTT,CASSYSLTTNTGELFF
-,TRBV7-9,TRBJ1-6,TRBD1,TGTGCCAGCAGGATCCAGGGGGCCGTGAATTCACCCCTCCACTTT,CASRIQGAVNSPLHF
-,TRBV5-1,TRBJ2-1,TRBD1,TGCGCCAGCAGCTTGGCCCCGGGACAGAACAATGAGCAGTTCTTC,CASSLAPGQNNEQFF
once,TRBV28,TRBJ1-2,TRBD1,TGTGCCAGCACCGGGACAGGGGTCAACTATGGCTACACCTTC,CASTGTGVNYGYTF
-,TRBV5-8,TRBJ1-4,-,TGTGCCAGCAGTCCGAACAAGGCGGGGACTAATAATGAAAAACTGTTTTTT,CASSPNKAGTNNEKLFF
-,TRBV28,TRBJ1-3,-,TGTGCCAGCAGAGGGGAACTCTCTGGAAACACCATATATTTT,CASRGELSGNTIYF
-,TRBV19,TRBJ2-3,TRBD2,TGTGCCAGTGGGCGACTAGCGGGAGGAGAAGATACGCAGTATTTT,CASGRLAGGEDTQYF
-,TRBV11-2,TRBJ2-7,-,TGTGCCAGCAGCCCCCTGGGGGGTAAGTACGAGCAGTACTTC,CASSPLGGKYEQYF
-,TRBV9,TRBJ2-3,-,TGTGCCAGCAGTGTCGGTGGAGATACGCAGTATTTT,CASSVGGDTQYF
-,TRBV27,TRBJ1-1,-,TGTGCCAGCAGTTTTGGGGGGTCCTACACTGAAGCTTTCTTT,CASSFGGSYTEAFF
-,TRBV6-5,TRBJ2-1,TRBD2,TGTGCCAGCAGTCAACCGGGACTAGCGGGCAATGAGCAGTTCTTC,CASSQPGLAGNEQFF
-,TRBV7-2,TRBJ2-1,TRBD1,TGTGCCAGCAGCCTGGGACAGGGAGACAATGAGCAGTTCTTC,CASSLGQGDNEQFF
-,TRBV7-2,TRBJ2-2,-,TGTGCCAGCAGCTTAGCGATGAGGTACTTTGATCCGAACACCGGGGAGCTGTTTTTT,CASSLAMRYFDPNTGELFF
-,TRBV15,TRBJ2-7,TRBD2,TGTGCCACCAGCAGTAACCGGGAGGAGGAGTACTTC,CATSSNREEEYF
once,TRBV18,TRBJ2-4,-,TGTGCCAGCTCACCACCCCAGGGAGGCAAAAACATTCAGTACTTC,CASSPPQGGKNIQYF
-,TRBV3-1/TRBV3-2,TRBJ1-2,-,TGTGCCAGCAGCCCGGAGGTCGGCTATGGCTACACCTTC,CASSPEVGYGYTF
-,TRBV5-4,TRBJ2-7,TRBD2,TGTGCCAGCAGCTCCGGACTAGCGGCCCCCTACGAGCAGTACTTC,CASSSGLAAPYEQYF
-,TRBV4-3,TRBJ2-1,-,TGCGCCAGCAGCCAAGGAGGGGGTTCCTACAATGAGCAGTTCTTC,CASSQGGGSYNEQFF
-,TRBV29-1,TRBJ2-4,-,TGCAGCGTTCGGGGGTTGGGAAACATTCAGTACTTC,CSVRGLGNIQYF
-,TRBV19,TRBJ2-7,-,TGTGCCAGTAGTATAGTTGGGAGCTCCTACGAGCAGTACTTC,CASSIVGSSYEQYF
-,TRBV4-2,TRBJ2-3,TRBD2,TGTGCCAGCAGCCAAAGAGCGGGAGGGCCCGCAGATACGCAGTATTTT,CASSQRAGGPADTQYF